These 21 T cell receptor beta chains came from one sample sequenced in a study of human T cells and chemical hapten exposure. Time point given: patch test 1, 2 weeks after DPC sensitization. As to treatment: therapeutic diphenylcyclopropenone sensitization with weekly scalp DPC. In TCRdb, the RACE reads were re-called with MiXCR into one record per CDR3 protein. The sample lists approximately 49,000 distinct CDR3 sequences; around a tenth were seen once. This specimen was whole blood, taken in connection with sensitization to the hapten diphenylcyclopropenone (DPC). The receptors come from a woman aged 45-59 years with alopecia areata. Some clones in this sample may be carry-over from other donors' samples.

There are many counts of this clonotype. The CDR3 region has the DNA TGCAGCGTTGTTAGGGGGACTGAAGCTTTCTTT. This encodes CSVVRGTEAFF. The V call is TRBV29-1, the J call TRBJ1-1; possible D gene TRBD1, 6 bases. Trimming removed 4 bases at V and 5 bases at J, with 8 bases between. Germline V CDR1 and CDR2: SQVTM, ANQGSEA. The CDR3 totals 11 residues.

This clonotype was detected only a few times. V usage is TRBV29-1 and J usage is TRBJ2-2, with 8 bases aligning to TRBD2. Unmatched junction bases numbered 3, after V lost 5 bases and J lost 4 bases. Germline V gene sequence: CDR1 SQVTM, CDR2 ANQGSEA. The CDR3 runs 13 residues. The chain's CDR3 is CSVPLAGTGELFF. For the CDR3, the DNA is TGCAGCGTTCCCCTAGCGGGCACCGGGGAGCTGTTTTTT.

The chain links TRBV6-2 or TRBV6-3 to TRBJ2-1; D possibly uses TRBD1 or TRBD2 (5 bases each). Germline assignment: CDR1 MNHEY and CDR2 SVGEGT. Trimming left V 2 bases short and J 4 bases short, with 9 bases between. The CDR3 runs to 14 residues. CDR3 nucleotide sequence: TGTGCCAGCAGTTACCCCGAGGGGTACAATGAGCAGTTCTTC. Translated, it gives CASSYPEGYNEQFF.

Here the CDR3 DNA reads TGCGCCAGCAGCCATACTACAGGGACTAATTCACCCCTCCACTTT. As protein: CASSHTTGTNSPLHF. This sequence joins TRBV4-1 and TRBJ1-6; the D gene is possibly TRBD1 (6 bases). Trimming took 3 bases from V and 6 from J, leaving 12 bases between them. There are 15 residues in the CDR3. CDR1 is MGHRA, CDR2 YSYEKL, per germline.

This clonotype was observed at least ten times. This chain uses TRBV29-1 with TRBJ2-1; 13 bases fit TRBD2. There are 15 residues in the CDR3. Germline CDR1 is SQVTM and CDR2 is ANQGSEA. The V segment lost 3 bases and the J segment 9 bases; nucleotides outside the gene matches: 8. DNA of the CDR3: TGCAGCGTTGATTCGGGACTAGCGGGATTGAGTGAGCAGTTCTTC. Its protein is CSVDSGLAGLSEQFF.

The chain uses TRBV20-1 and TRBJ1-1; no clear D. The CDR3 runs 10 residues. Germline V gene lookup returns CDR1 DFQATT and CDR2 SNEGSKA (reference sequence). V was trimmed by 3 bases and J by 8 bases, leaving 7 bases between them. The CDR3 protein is CSASREEAFF. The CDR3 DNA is TGCAGTGCTAGCCGGGAAGAAGCTTTCTTT.

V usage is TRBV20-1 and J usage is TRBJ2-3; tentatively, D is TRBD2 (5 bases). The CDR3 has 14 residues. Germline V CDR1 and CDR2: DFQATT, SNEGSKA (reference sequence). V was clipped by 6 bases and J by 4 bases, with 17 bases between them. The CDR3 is CSATDPEEADTQYF. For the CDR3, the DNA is TGCAGTGCGACGGACCCGGAGGAGGCAGATACGCAGTATTTT.

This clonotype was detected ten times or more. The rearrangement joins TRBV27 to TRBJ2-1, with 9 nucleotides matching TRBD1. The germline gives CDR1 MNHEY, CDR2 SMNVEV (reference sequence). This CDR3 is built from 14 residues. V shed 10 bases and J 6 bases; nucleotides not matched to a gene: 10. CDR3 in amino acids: CAIGGQGFFNEQFF. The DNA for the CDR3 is TGTGCCATCGGAGGACAGGGGTTTTTCAATGAGCAGTTCTTC.

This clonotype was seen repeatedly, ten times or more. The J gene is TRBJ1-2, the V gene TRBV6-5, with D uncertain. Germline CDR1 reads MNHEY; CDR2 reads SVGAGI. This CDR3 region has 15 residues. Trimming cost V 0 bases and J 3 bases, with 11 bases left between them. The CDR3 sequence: CASSYSIGGDYGYTF. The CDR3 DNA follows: TGTGCCAGCAGTTACTCGATAGGCGGAGACTATGGCTACACCTTC.

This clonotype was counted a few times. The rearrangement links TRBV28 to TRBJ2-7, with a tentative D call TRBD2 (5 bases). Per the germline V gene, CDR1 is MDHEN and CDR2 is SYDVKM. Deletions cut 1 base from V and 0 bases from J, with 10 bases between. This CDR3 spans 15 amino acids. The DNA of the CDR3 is TGTGCCAGCAGTTTATTTCGGGAAACCTCCTACGAGCAGTACTTC. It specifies CASSLFRETSYEQYF.

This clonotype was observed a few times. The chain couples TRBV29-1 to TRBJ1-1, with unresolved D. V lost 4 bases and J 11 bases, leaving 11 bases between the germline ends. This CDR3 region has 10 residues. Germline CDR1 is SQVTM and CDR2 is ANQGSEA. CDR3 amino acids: CSVAAGEAFF. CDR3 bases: TGCAGCGTTGCGGCAGGTGAGGCTTTCTTT. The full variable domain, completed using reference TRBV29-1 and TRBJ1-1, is SAVISQKPSRDICQRGTSLTIQCQVDSQVTMMFWYRQQPGQSLTLIATANQGSEATYESGFVIDKFPISRPNLTFSTLTVSNMSPEDSSIYLCSVAAGEAFFGQGTRLTVV.

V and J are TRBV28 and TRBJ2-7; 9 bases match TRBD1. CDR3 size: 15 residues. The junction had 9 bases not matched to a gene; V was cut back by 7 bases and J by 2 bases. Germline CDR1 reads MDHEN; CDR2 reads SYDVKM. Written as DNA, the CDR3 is TGTGCCAGCAAAAAACAGGGGGCAGTAACCTACGAGCAGTACTTC. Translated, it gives CASKKQGAVTYEQYF. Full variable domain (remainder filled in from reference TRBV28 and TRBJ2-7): DVKVTQSSRYLVKRTGEKVFLECVQDMDHENMFWYRQDPGLGLRLIYFSYDVKMKEKGDIPEGYSVSREKKERFSLILESASTNQTSMYLCASKKQGAVTYEQYFGPGTRLTVT.

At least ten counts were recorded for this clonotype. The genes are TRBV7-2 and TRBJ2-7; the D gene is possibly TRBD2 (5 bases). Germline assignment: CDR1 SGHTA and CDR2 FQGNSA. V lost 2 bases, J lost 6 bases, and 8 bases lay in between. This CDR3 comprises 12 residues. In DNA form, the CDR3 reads TGTGCCAGCAGCTTAATCGCGGGCGAGCAGTACTTC. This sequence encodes CASSLIAGEQYF.

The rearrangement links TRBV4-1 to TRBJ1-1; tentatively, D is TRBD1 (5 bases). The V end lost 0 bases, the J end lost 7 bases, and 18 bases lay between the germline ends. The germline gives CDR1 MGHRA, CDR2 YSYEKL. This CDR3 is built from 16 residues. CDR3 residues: CASSQEGAWGHSEAFF. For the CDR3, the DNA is TGCGCCAGCAGCCAAGAAGGGGCCTGGGGCCACAGTGAAGCTTTCTTT.

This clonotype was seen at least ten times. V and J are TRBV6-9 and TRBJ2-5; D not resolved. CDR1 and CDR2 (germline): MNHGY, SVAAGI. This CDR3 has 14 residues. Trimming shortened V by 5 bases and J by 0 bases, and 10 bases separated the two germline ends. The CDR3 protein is CASSTPDNQETQYF. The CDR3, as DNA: TGTGCCAGCAGTACCCCTGACAACCAAGAGACCCAGTACTTC.

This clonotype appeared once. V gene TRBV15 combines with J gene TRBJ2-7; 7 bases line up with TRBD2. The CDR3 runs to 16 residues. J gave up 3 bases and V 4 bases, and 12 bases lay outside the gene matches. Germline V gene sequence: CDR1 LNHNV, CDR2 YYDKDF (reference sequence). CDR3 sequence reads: CATSTPRASGVYEQYF. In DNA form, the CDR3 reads TGTGCCACCAGCACCCCTCGGGCTAGCGGAGTCTACGAGCAGTACTTC.

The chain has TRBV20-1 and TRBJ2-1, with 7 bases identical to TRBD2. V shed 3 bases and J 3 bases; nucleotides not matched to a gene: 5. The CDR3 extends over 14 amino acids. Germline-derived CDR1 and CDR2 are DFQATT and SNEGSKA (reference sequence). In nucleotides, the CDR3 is TGCAGTGCTAGGGTCCTAGCGGTCTACAATGAGCAGTTCTTC. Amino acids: CSARVLAVYNEQFF.

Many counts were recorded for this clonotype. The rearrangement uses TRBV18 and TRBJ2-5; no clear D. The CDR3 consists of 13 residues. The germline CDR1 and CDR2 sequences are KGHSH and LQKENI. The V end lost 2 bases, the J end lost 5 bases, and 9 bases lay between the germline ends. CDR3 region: CASSPGMSETQYF. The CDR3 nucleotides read TGTGCCAGCTCACCAGGGATGAGCGAGACCCAGTACTTC.

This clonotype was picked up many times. For the CDR3, the DNA is TGTGCCAGCAGTGACTCCGGTGGAATTAACGGTCAGCTGTTTTTT. This sequence encodes CASSDSGGINGQLFF. This chain joins TRBV6-4 and TRBJ2-2, with D unclear. CDR3 size: 15 residues. Germline values: CDR1 MRHNA, CDR2 SNTAGT. V lost 0 bases and J 12 bases, leaving 17 bases between the germline ends.

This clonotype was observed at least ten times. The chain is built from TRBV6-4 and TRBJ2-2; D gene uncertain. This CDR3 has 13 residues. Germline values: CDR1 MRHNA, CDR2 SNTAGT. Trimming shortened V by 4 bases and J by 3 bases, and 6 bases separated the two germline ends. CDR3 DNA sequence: TGTGCCAGCAGTGTTGACGACACCGGGGAGCTGTTTTTT. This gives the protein CASSVDDTGELFF.

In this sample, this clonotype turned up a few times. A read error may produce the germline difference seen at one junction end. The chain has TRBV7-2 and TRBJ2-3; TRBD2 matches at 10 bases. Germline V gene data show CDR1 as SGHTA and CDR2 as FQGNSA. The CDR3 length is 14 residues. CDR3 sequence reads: CASRLAGGRDTQYF. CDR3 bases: TGTGCCAGCAGATTAGCGGGAGGACGGGATACGCAGTATTTT. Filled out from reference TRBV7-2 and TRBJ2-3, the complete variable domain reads GAGVSQSPSNKVTEKGKDVELRCDPISGHTALYWYRQSLGQGLEFLIYFQGNSAPDKSGLPSDRFSAERTGGSVSTLTIQRTQQEDSAVYLCASRLAGGRDTQYFGPGTRLTVL.